The 25 T cell receptor beta chains given below trace back to one sample, sequenced in a study of CD8 T cells in Susac syndrome. With random hexamers, roughly 0.5 to 1 ug RNA was reverse transcribed. A single record per CDR3 protein comes from TCRdb applying MiXCR to the immunoSEQ multiplex PCR reads. The sample has some 110,000 distinct CDR3 sequences; about 93% are singletons. The sample comprised CD4+ T cells from PBMCs. These receptors originate from a human donor in good health.

In DNA form, the CDR3 reads TGTGCCAGCTCAAGTACAGGGAACTCCTACAATGAGCAGTTCTTC. This translates into CASSSTGNSYNEQFF. This chain links TRBV18 with TRBJ2-1; D may be TRBD1 (6 bases). The length of the CDR3 is 15 residues. Trimming cost V 5 bases and J 0 bases, with 11 bases left between them. Germline V gene sequence: CDR1 KGHSH, CDR2 LQKENI.

This clonotype was observed once. The rearrangement uses TRBV7-2 and TRBJ1-2; the D gene is possibly TRBD1 (6 bases). The V end was cut by 4 bases, the J end by 4 bases, with 16 bases between. CDR1 is SGHTA and CDR2 is FQGNSA in the germline V gene. The CDR3 spans 15 residues. In DNA form, the CDR3 reads TGTGCCAGCAGCTATCTCAGGGGAGGCGGCTATGGCTACACCTTC. This translates into CASSYLRGGGYGYTF.

The chain uses TRBV10-3 and TRBJ2-7, with D possibly called TRBD1 or TRBD2 (5 bases each). The CDR3 covers 16 residues. Germline-derived CDR1 and CDR2 are ENHRY and SYGVKD. The V gene lost 3 bases and the J gene lost 3 bases, with 18 bases spanning the gap. This CDR3 is CAISDGKGDGCYEQYF. The CDR3 region has the DNA TGTGCCATCAGTGACGGGAAAGGGGACGGATGCTACGAGCAGTACTTC.

The chain uses TRBV20-1 and TRBJ2-7; 9 bases are shared with TRBD1. Germline trimming cut 1 base from V and 2 bases from J; bases unmatched to any gene: 9. Germline V CDR1 and CDR2: DFQATT, SNEGSKA (reference sequence). This CDR3 has 16 amino acids. The CDR3 DNA follows: TGCAGTGCTAGAGGGGTGCGGACAGGGGTCACCTACGAGCAGTACTTC. Protein product: CSARGVRTGVTYEQYF.

The DNA for the CDR3 is TGTGCCAGCAGCCTATCGACAGGGTCTGAAGCTTTCTTT. Translating gives CASSLSTGSEAFF. The V gene is TRBV3-1, the J gene TRBJ1-1; 7 positions match TRBD1. Germline CDR1 LGHDT, CDR2 YNNKEL (reference sequence). CDR3 size: 13 residues. J was trimmed by 6 bases and V by 4 bases; bases with no gene match: 5. The whole variable domain, filled in from reference TRBV3-1 and TRBJ1-1, reads DTAVSQTPKYLVTQMGNDKSIKCEQNLGHDTMYWYKQDSKKFLKIMFSYNNKELIINETVPNRFSPKSPDKAHLNLHINSLELGDSAVYFCASSLSTGSEAFFGQGTRLTVV.

V is TRBV14 and J is TRBJ2-4; TRBD2 is a possible D gene (5 bases). Germline V gene sequence: CDR1 SGHDN, CDR2 FVKESK. Trimming pared 0 bases from V and 0 bases from J, leaving 18 bases between. The CDR3 runs to 19 residues. The DNA for the CDR3 is TGTGCCAGCAGCCAAGATGAATCCCGACTACCACTAGCCAAAAACATTCAGTACTTC. Amino acid sequence: CASSQDESRLPLAKNIQYF.

The chain combines TRBV29-1 with TRBJ1-1; 10 positions match TRBD1. CDR1 SQVTM and CDR2 ANQGSEA come from the germline V gene. Unmatched junction bases numbered 7, after V lost 5 bases and J lost 10 bases. CDR3 size: 12 residues. The CDR3 loop is CSVSRDRGRAFF. In DNA form, the CDR3 reads TGCAGCGTTTCCCGGGACAGGGGCCGAGCTTTCTTT. The full variable domain, with the rest looked up from reference TRBV29-1 and TRBJ1-1, is SAVISQKPSRDICQRGTSLTIQCQVDSQVTMMFWYRQQPGQSLTLIATANQGSEATYESGFVIDKFPISRPNLTFSTLTVSNMSPEDSSIYLCSVSRDRGRAFFGQGTRLTVV.

The rearrangement joins TRBV2 to TRBJ1-5; 7 bases align to TRBD1. The germline CDR1 and CDR2 sequences are SNHLY and FYNNEI. The CDR3 consists of 16 residues. V was clipped by 4 bases and J by 1 base; unmatched bases: 7. The CDR3 spells CASSARTGLSNQPQHF. The CDR3 DNA reads as TGTGCCAGCAGTGCGCGGACAGGCCTAAGCAATCAGCCCCAGCATTTT. Combining the CDR3 with reference TRBV2 and TRBJ1-5 gives the whole variable domain EPEVTQTPSHQVTQMGQEVILRCVPISNHLYFYWYRQILGQKVEFLVSFYNNEISEKSEIFDDQFSVERPDGSNFTLKIRSTKLEDSAMYFCASSARTGLSNQPQHFGDGTRLSIL.

This chain uses TRBV6-2 or TRBV6-3 with TRBJ2-2, with D unclear. Trimming cost V 6 bases and J 1 base, with 15 bases left between them. Germline V gene data show CDR1 as MNHEY and CDR2 as SVGEGT. The CDR3 length is 16 residues. The CDR3 DNA reads TGTGCCAGCAGCAACGGGCTAGAATTGAACACCGGGGAGCTGTTTTTT. Protein sequence: CASSNGLELNTGELFF.

This clonotype showed up just once. The gene calls are TRBV2 and TRBJ2-2; 8 nucleotides agree with TRBD1. Germline CDR1 reads SNHLY; CDR2 reads FYNNEI. Trimming removed 4 bases from V and 6 bases from J; junction bases left unmatched: 4. This CDR3 comprises 14 residues. CDR3 region: CASSGRTGPGELFF. CDR3 DNA: TGTGCCAGCAGTGGGCGGACAGGGCCCGGGGAGCTGTTTTTT.

The chain employs TRBV5-6 and TRBJ2-7; 9 bases align to TRBD1. The CDR3 consists of 16 residues. J was trimmed by 4 bases and V by 4 bases; bases with no gene match: 12. The germline V gene encodes CDR1 SGHDT and CDR2 YYEEEE. The CDR3 loop is CASSPNPGQGWYEQYF. The CDR3, as DNA: TGTGCCAGCAGCCCTAACCCTGGACAGGGGTGGTACGAGCAGTACTTC. The entire variable domain, with the rest obtained from reference TRBV5-6 and TRBJ2-7, is as follows: DAGVTQSPTHLIKTRGQQVTLRCSPKSGHDTVSWYQQALGQGPQFIFQYYEEEERQRGNFPDRFSGHQFPNYSSELNVNALLLGDSALYLCASSPNPGQGWYEQYFGPGTRLTVT.

The genes are TRBV4-2 and TRBJ2-7; TRBD2 matches 8 bases. Germline V CDR1 and CDR2: LGHNA, YNFKEQ. The junction had 7 bases not matched to a gene; V was cut back by 0 bases and J by 6 bases. This CDR3 contains 15 residues. The CDR3 DNA follows: TGTGCCAGCAGCCAAGATCACGGGAGGGCCTTCGAGCAGTACTTC. It is translated as CASSQDHGRAFEQYF.

CDR3 DNA sequence: TGTGCCAGCAGCTTGGCCGGGGCCAAAAACATTCAGTACTTC. Translation: CASSLAGAKNIQYF. The rearrangement joins TRBV5-6 to TRBJ2-4; D is ambiguous. The CDR3 has 14 residues. The germline CDR1 and CDR2 sequences are SGHDT and YYEEEE. Between the trimmed V and J ends, which lost 0 bases and 1 base, there was a span of 5 bases.

The CDR3 is CASSLDSGETQYF. The CDR3 DNA reads as TGTGCCAGCTCACTGGACAGTGGAGAGACCCAGTACTTC. The chain employs TRBV18 and TRBJ2-5; TRBD1 might be the D (6 bases). In germline, CDR1 is KGHSH, CDR2 LQKENI. The CDR3 sequence is 13 residues long. V was clipped by 4 bases and J by 4 bases, with 10 bases between them.

The chain is built from TRBV29-1 and TRBJ2-7, with 9 bases lining up with TRBD1. V lost 7 bases to trimming and J lost 6 bases; unmatched junction nucleotides: 10. Germline-derived CDR1 and CDR2 are SQVTM and ANQGSEA. CDR3 size: 13 residues. CDR3 residues: CSAAPGQGSEQYF. The CDR3 DNA reads as TGCAGCGCCGCGCCGGGACAGGGTAGCGAGCAGTACTTC.

The chain links TRBV6-1 to TRBJ2-7; D not certain. The V gene's germline CDR1 is MNHNS and CDR2 SASEGT. The CDR3 consists of 13 residues. Trimming pared 0 bases from V and 6 bases from J, leaving 9 bases between. The CDR3 loop is CASSEAPSGEQYF. CDR3 DNA: TGTGCCAGCAGTGAAGCGCCCTCCGGCGAGCAGTACTTC.

V is TRBV4-1 and J is TRBJ2-5; D call uncertain. V lost 4 bases and J 5 bases, leaving 14 bases between the germline ends. CDR3 length equals 14 residues. Germline assignment: CDR1 MGHRA and CDR2 YSYEKL. CDR3 protein: CASSLRQVGETQYF. The CDR3 nucleotides read TGCGCCAGCAGCCTTAGGCAGGTGGGGGAGACCCAGTACTTC.

The chain uses TRBV5-1 and TRBJ2-5; maybe TRBD2 (5 bases). V lost 4 bases, J lost 0 bases, and 13 bases lay in between. This CDR3 has 15 residues. CDR1 is SGHRS and CDR2 is YFSETQ in the germline V gene. CDR3 sequence reads: CASSARVGDQETQYF. Written as DNA, the CDR3 is TGCGCCAGCAGCGCGCGGGTTGGAGACCAAGAGACCCAGTACTTC.

The chain uses TRBV20-1 and TRBJ2-5, with a possible D match to TRBD2 (6 bases). Germline V gives CDR1 DFQATT, CDR2 SNEGSKA (reference sequence). Between the trimmed V and J ends, which lost 4 bases and 0 bases, there was a span of 9 bases. The length of the CDR3 is 13 residues. Written as DNA, the CDR3 is TGCAGTGCTACCGGGACTGACCAAGAGACCCAGTACTTC. As protein: CSATGTDQETQYF.

The chain uses TRBV6-6 and TRBJ1-1, with D unresolved. Germline-derived CDR1 and CDR2 are MNHNY and SVGAGI (reference sequence). The CDR3 consists of 14 residues. Trimming shortened V by 4 bases and J by 7 bases, and 16 bases separated the two germline ends. CDR3 nucleotide sequence: TGTGCCAGCAGTTTCAAGACTGCGTGGGTTGAAGCTTTCTTT. This translates into CASSFKTAWVEAFF.

The chain links TRBV3-1 to TRBJ2-2; 8 bases agree with TRBD2. With 4 bases clipped from V and 3 bases from J, the junction kept 13 bases outside the gene matches. Germline V gene lookup returns CDR1 LGHDT and CDR2 YNNKEL (reference sequence). This CDR3 is built from 18 residues. In nucleotides, the CDR3 is TGTGCCAGCAGCCCATCCTTAACCGCCGGGGGGGACACCGGGGAGCTGTTTTTT. It codes for CASSPSLTAGGDTGELFF.

V gene TRBV20-1 combines with J gene TRBJ1-2; TRBD1 aligns across 9 bases. The germline V gene encodes CDR1 DFQATT and CDR2 SNEGSKA (reference sequence). The J segment lost 3 bases and the V segment lost 6 bases, leaving 8 bases of the junction unmatched. The CDR3 extends over 14 amino acids. CDR3 sequence (DNA): TGCAGTGCCGAGGACAGGGGTTCGGACTATGGCTACACCTTC. This codes for CSAEDRGSDYGYTF.

The chain combines TRBV20-1 with TRBJ2-7; TRBD2 agrees at 9 bases. There are 16 residues in the CDR3. V lost 3 bases and J lost 0; bases outside the gene matches: 9. CDR1 and CDR2 from the germline V gene are DFQATT and SNEGSKA (reference sequence). CDR3 DNA sequence: TGCAGTGCTAGCCAACTAGCGGGCCTCCTCTCCTACGAGCAGTACTTC. Its translation is CSASQLAGLLSYEQYF.

This clonotype appeared a single time. The rearrangement uses TRBV12-3 or TRBV12-4 and TRBJ1-6; D call uncertain. Trimming took off 9 bases at V and 8 bases at J, with 14 bases between the two ends. CDR3 length equals 13 residues. CDR3 sequence reads: CASSVQQDSPLHF. The CDR3 coding sequence is TGTGCCAGTTCGGTCCAGCAAGATTCACCCCTCCACTTT.

This clonotype was detected a few times. The CDR3 region is CASCSGISYEQYF. CDR3 DNA sequence: TGTGCCAGCTGCTCCGGGATCTCCTACGAGCAGTACTTC. The chain couples TRBV6-1 to TRBJ2-7; D might be TRBD2 (5 bases). The CDR3 length is 13 residues. In germline, CDR1 is MNHNS, CDR2 SASEGT. V gave up 8 bases and J gave up 0 bases, with 11 bases separating them.